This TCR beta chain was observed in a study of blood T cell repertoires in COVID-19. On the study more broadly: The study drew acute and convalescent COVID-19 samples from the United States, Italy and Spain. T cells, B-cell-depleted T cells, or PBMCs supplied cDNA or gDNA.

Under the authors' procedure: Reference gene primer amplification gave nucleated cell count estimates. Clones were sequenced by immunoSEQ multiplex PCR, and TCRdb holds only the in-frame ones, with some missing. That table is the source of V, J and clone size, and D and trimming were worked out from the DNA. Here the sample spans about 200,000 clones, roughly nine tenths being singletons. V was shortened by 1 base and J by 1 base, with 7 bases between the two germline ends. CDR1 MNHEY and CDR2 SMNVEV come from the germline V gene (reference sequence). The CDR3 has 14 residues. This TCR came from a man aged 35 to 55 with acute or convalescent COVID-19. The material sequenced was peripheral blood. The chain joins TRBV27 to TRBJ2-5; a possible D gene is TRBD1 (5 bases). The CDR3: CASSLWQGQETQYF. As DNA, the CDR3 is TGTGCCAGCAGTTTATGGCAGGGCCAAGAGACCCAGTACTTC.